The T cell receptor (beta chain) under discussion was sequenced for a study of identical twins. Unique molecular identifiers were in the cDNA, with template-switch universal primer binding. One entry per CDR3 protein, called by TCRdb with MiXCR from the 5' RACE reads. The sample has about 530,000 distinct CDR3 sequences, roughly 15% seen once. This clonotype was picked up a small number of times. The V gene's germline CDR1 is SGHRS and CDR2 YFSETQ. The CDR3 spans 15 residues. V was shortened by 4 bases and J by 2 bases, with 12 bases between the two germline ends. All of the donors were Caucasians in good health. A further study also used this sample, focusing on yellow fever vaccine responses in identical twins. As that report states: Reportedly, twins showed a vaccine T cell response that looked partly convergent and partly personalized.

The sequenced sample consisted of CD4+ T cells sorted from blood. This sequence joins TRBV5-1 and TRBJ2-2, with D possibly TRBD2 on 5 matching bases. The source of this sequence is a woman aged 18-30 years in good health. Here the CDR3 reads CASSLLEGNTGELFF. The CDR3 DNA is TGCGCCAGCAGCCTCCTAGAGGGCAACACCGGGGAGCTGTTTTTT.